The present entry profiles one TCR beta chain with its context. The antigen is not known. This record comes from a study of yellow fever vaccine responses in identical twins. Overall study findings and caveats: Twins' vaccine T cell responses reportedly seemed partly convergent and partly personalized.

The CDR3 consists of 13 residues. Per the germline V gene, CDR1 is MDHEN and CDR2 is SYDVKM. Trimming left V 3 bases short and J 2 bases short, with 8 bases between. TCRdb processed the RT-PCR reads anew with MiXCR; each CDR3 protein has one entry. The data contain about 3,500 distinct CDR3 sequences, about 85% of them singletons. The clonotype originates from a woman between 18 and 29 years old who received the yellow fever vaccine. The sample in question was T cells from blood (PBMCs), unsorted or a sorted subset (not recorded which), obtained before or after yellow fever vaccination (not recorded which). The V and J genes are TRBV28 and TRBJ2-7; D uncertain. Here the CDR3 reads CASSFWGTYEQYF. The DNA of the CDR3 is TGTGCCAGCAGTTTTTGGGGAACCTACGAGCAGTACTTC.